This note documents a single T cell receptor beta chain sequence. The sample originates from a study of blood T cell repertoires in COVID-19. Study at large: Sources were T cells, B-cell-depleted T cells, or PBMCs; the material itself was cDNA or gDNA.

Sequencing was performed with immunoSEQ multiplex PCR; in TCRdb, only in-frame clones are kept and a portion is missing. The sample shows around 60,000 clones, around 90% of them seen only once. This sequence originates from a man aged 50-59 years with active COVID-19. The sample consisted of peripheral blood.

As DNA, the CDR3 is TGTGCCAGCAGTATTGGGACAGGGAAATATCAGCCCCAGCATTTT. This translates into CASSIGTGKYQPQHF. The rearrangement uses TRBV2 and TRBJ1-5; 9 bases map to TRBD1. The V gene's germline CDR1 is SNHLY and CDR2 FYNNEI. There are 15 residues in the CDR3. The junction had 7 bases not matched to a gene; V was cut back by 5 bases and J by 5 bases.